The TCR beta chain under discussion was sequenced for a study of response to subunit inactivated influenza vaccine. Study-wide points: The authors suggested that few new T cells are recruited per seasonal influenza vaccination.

A single record per CDR3 protein comes from TCRdb applying MiXCR to the RT-PCR reads. The sample contains roughly 710,000 distinct CDR3 sequences, 12% to 15% of which appear only once. The trim removed 6 bases at V and 8 bases at J, leaving 17 bases unmatched. The CDR3 runs 17 residues. In regard to this clonotype: What it recognizes is unknown.

The clonotype was recovered from a man in his fifties or sixties who received an inactivated influenza vaccine. The genes are TRBV12-3 or TRBV12-4 and TRBJ2-3, with 10 bases matching TRBD2. The source material was PBMCs from blood, sampled less than 15 days before vaccination. Here the CDR3 DNA reads TGTGCCAGCAGCGGACCAGCGGGGGGGACACTATTTGGTACGCAGTATTTT. This sequence encodes CASSGPAGGTLFGTQYF.